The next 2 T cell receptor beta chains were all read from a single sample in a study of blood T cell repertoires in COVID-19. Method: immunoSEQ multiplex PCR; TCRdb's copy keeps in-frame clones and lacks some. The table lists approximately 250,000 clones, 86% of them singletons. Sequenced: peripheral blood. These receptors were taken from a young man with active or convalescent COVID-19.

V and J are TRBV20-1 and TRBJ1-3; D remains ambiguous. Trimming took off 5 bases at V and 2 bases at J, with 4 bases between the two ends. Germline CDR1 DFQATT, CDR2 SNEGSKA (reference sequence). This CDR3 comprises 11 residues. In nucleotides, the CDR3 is TGCAGTGCTCTTACTGGAAACACCATATATTTT. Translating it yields CSALTGNTIYF.

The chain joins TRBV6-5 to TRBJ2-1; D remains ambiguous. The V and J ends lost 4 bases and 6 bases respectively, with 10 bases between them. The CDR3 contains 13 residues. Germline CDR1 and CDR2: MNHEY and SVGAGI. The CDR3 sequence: CASSLSGVNEQFF. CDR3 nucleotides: TGTGCCAGCAGTTTGTCAGGCGTCAATGAGCAGTTCTTC.